A single sample is the source of the 21 T cell receptor beta chains below, sequenced in a study of T cells in localized non-small cell lung cancer. Here immunoSEQ multiplex PCR was the method, and the copy in TCRdb shows in-frame clones only, minus some. This sample has 20,000 to 25,000 clones, with 85% to 90% found just once. The sequences come from PBMCs, collected before any cancer treatment. Receptors originate from a man between 40 and 70 years old with stage II lung adenocarcinoma.

V gene TRBV9 combines with J gene TRBJ1-2; 8 nucleotides align to TRBD1. CDR3 length equals 14 residues. Per germline, CDR1 SGDLS and CDR2 YYNGEE. Trimming at V came to 4 bases and at J to 4 bases, leaving 6 bases not matched to a gene. In DNA, the CDR3 is TGTGCCAGCAGCTCCTCACAGGGGGTCTATGGCTACACCTTC. Translating it yields CASSSSQGVYGYTF.

This clone has just one count. This chain links TRBV18 with TRBJ1-1; D is undetermined. V dropped 2 bases and J dropped 3 bases, with 10 bases sitting between them. The CDR3 runs to 14 residues. Germline CDR1 and CDR2: KGHSH and LQKENI. This CDR3 is CASSPGSGDTEAFF. The CDR3 nucleotides read TGTGCCAGCTCACCAGGCAGTGGGGACACTGAAGCTTTCTTT.

V usage is TRBV27 and J usage is TRBJ2-7, with a weak D call TRBD2 (5 bases). Germline V CDR1 and CDR2: MNHEY, SMNVEV (reference sequence). The CDR3 is 15 amino acids. Deletions cut 4 bases from V and 3 bases from J, with 16 bases between. The CDR3 spells CASSSLDGMVYEQYF. The CDR3 nucleotides read TGTGCCAGCAGTTCCTTGGACGGGATGGTCTACGAGCAGTACTTC.

The chain uses TRBV6-1 and TRBJ2-7; D may be TRBD1 (6 bases). The germline V gene has CDR1 MNHNS and CDR2 SASEGT. CDR3 size: 16 residues. Trimming took off 3 bases at V and 2 bases at J, with 17 bases between the two ends. This chain's CDR3 is CASSDGGYTSPYEQYF. CDR3 nucleotide sequence: TGTGCCAGCAGTGATGGGGGCTATACTAGTCCCTACGAGCAGTACTTC.

The chain is built from TRBV19 and TRBJ2-1; 11 nucleotides agree with TRBD2. CDR1 and CDR2 (germline): LNHDA, SQIVND (reference sequence). The CDR3 contains 16 residues. The J segment lost 6 bases and the V segment lost 4 bases, leaving 8 bases of the junction unmatched. The CDR3 spells CASSTDSSGGLNEQFF. The CDR3 coding sequence is TGTGCCAGTAGTACCGACTCTAGCGGGGGGCTCAATGAGCAGTTCTTC.

This chain links TRBV6-5 with TRBJ1-1, with D perhaps TRBD1 (6 bases). Trimming removed 5 bases from V and 4 bases from J, with 11 bases in between. This CDR3 region has 13 residues. Per germline, CDR1 MNHEY and CDR2 SVGAGI. DNA of the CDR3: TGTGCCAGCAGTAGCGGGACACCCACTGAAGCTTTCTTT. It translates to CASSSGTPTEAFF.

This chain joins TRBV30 and TRBJ2-5; TRBD1 aligns across 8 bases. Gene TRBJ2-7 matches the end of the DNA better, so the J call may be wrong. The CDR3 is 13 amino acids. In germline, CDR1 is GTSNPN, CDR2 SVGIG (reference sequence). The CDR3 coding sequence is TGTGCCTGGGACAGGGGTCAGACCTACGAGCAGTACTTC. Translation: CAWDRGQTYEQYF.

This clone was detected only once. The J gene is TRBJ1-2, the V gene TRBV7-2, with TRBD1 as a possible D gene (5 bases). The CDR3 sequence is 12 residues long. CDR1 and CDR2 (germline): SGHTA, FQGNSA. V was shortened by 1 base and J by 5 bases, with 5 bases between the two germline ends. The CDR3 region is CASSLGQYGYTF. The CDR3 DNA sequence: TGTGCCAGCAGCTTAGGACAGTATGGCTACACCTTC.

The V call is TRBV6-1, the J call TRBJ2-7; weak D call: TRBD2 (7 bases). CDR1 is MNHNS, CDR2 SASEGT, per germline. V lost 2 bases and J 4 bases, leaving 15 bases between the germline ends. The CDR3 extends over 15 amino acids. This CDR3 is CASSEQGGGKYEQYF. The DNA of the CDR3 is TGTGCCAGCAGTGAACAAGGGGGGGGAAAATACGAGCAGTACTTC.

This chain's CDR3 is CATSSPSGITGYGNTIYF. CDR3 in DNA: TGTGCCACCAGCAGTCCGAGTGGGATTACAGGGTATGGAAACACCATATATTTT. The gene calls are TRBV15 and TRBJ1-3; perhaps TRBD1 as D (6 bases). There are 18 residues in the CDR3. Per germline, CDR1 LNHNV and CDR2 YYDKDF (reference sequence). V lost 3 bases and J lost 3, with 21 bases in between.

The chain couples TRBV9 to TRBJ1-2; TRBD1 is a possible D gene (6 bases). The CDR3 consists of 15 residues. Germline V CDR1 and CDR2: SGDLS, YYNGEE. Deletions cut 0 bases from V and 4 bases from J, with 13 bases between. The CDR3 is CASSVDLGAIYGYTF. CDR3 nucleotide sequence: TGTGCCAGCAGCGTAGATTTGGGGGCGATCTATGGCTACACCTTC.

This chain connects TRBV7-9 to TRBJ1-6; unclear D gene. CDR1 is SEHNR and CDR2 is FQNEAQ in the germline V gene (reference sequence). V shed 1 base and J shed 10 bases, with 8 bases lying between them. The CDR3 runs to 13 residues. The CDR3 is CASSLDPRSPLHF. CDR3 DNA: TGTGCCAGCAGCTTAGACCCAAGGTCACCCCTCCACTTT.

The rearrangement links TRBV6-5 to TRBJ1-3; D is uncertain. This CDR3 comprises 16 residues. V lost 0 bases to trimming and J lost 4 bases, with 13 bases between them. Germline loops: CDR1 MNHEY, CDR2 SVGAGI. CDR3 amino acids: CASSYSKGGKGNTIYF. The CDR3 DNA sequence: TGTGCCAGCAGTTACTCGAAGGGAGGGAAGGGAAACACCATATATTTT.

This rearrangement joins TRBV5-8 to TRBJ2-1; no firm D call. Germline CDR1 is SGHTS and CDR2 is YDEGEE. Trimming left V 0 bases short and J 5 bases short, with 6 bases between. The CDR3 sequence is 13 residues long. This CDR3 is CASSLVQNNEQFF. For the CDR3, the DNA is TGTGCCAGCAGCTTGGTGCAGAACAATGAGCAGTTCTTC.

The J gene is TRBJ2-1, the V gene TRBV30; a weak D match, TRBD2 (6 bases). Trimming cost V 1 base and J 6 bases, with 10 bases left between them. Germline CDR1 GTSNPN, CDR2 SVGIG (reference sequence). The CDR3 is 13 amino acids. CDR3 DNA sequence: TGTGCCTGGAGTGGGTTTAGCGGCAATGAGCAGTTCTTC. It yields the protein CAWSGFSGNEQFF.

As for this clone: Relative to the germline gene, one junction end is altered; a read error may explain this. The V and J genes are TRBV5-4 and TRBJ1-4; tentatively, D is TRBD1 (5 bases). CDR1 SGHNT and CDR2 YYREEE come from the germline V gene (reference sequence). The CDR3 covers 14 residues. The CDR3 loop is CASSREGANEKLFF. The CDR3, as DNA: TGTGCCAGCAGCCGAGAAGGGGCTAACGAAAAACTGTTTTTT. Looking up the rest from reference TRBV5-4 and TRBJ1-4 gives the full variable domain: ETGVTQSPTHLIKTRGQQVTLRCSSQSGHNTVSWYQQALGQGPQFIFQYYREEENGRGNFPPRFSGLQFPNYSSELNVNALELDDSALYLCASSREGANEKLFFGSGTQLSVL.

The chain carries TRBV2 and TRBJ2-2; 7 bases match TRBD2. The CDR3 contains 14 residues. The V gene end was trimmed by 7 bases and the J gene end by 1 base; junction bases not matched to a gene: 3. The germline V gene encodes CDR1 SNHLY and CDR2 FYNNEI. CDR3 sequence: CASTSGVNTGELFF. The CDR3 DNA follows: TGTGCCAGCACGAGCGGGGTGAACACCGGGGAGCTGTTTTTT.

This chain joins TRBV20-1 and TRBJ1-1; D unresolved. The CDR3 has 10 residues. Per the germline V gene, CDR1 is DFQATT and CDR2 is SNEGSKA (reference sequence). V was cut by 5 bases and J by 7 bases, with 8 bases left in between. CDR3 nucleotide sequence: TGCAGTGCTCCGCGGTTTGAAGCTTTCTTT. Encoded protein: CSAPRFEAFF.

The rearrangement joins TRBV7-9 to TRBJ2-3; D is unresolved. This CDR3 has 12 amino acids. Germline assignment: CDR1 SEHNR and CDR2 FQNEAQ (reference sequence). Trimming removed 6 bases from V and 4 bases from J, with 8 bases in between. CDR3 DNA sequence: TGTGCCAGCAGTGGCGAGGCAGATACGCAGTATTTT. Its translation is CASSGEADTQYF.

The chain employs TRBV7-2 and TRBJ2-1, with unresolved D. The CDR3 runs 15 residues. Deletions cut 2 bases from V and 0 bases from J, with 8 bases between. Germline loops: CDR1 SGHTA, CDR2 FQGNSA. Here the CDR3 reads CASSLQGSSYNEQFF. In DNA form, the CDR3 reads TGTGCCAGCAGCTTACAAGGAAGCTCCTACAATGAGCAGTTCTTC.

This chain joins TRBV10-3 and TRBJ1-4; the D is unclear. The CDR3 is 16 amino acids. The V gene lost 5 bases and the J gene lost 7 bases, with 20 bases spanning the gap. CDR1 is ENHRY, CDR2 SYGVKD, per germline. CDR3 sequence (DNA): TGTGCCATCAGTCCCGTTTTGGTCGGTGGGAGTGAAAAACTGTTTTTT. This translates into CAISPVLVGGSEKLFF.